One TCR beta chain is described in this entry. This record belongs to a study of OX40 agonist ivuxolimab in advanced cancers. Assay: immunoSEQ multiplex PCR; the TCRdb copy retains only in-frame clones and omits some. The table shows about 70,000 clones, with about 83% occurring only once. Germline V gene lookup returns CDR1 SEHNR and CDR2 FQNEAQ (reference sequence). The junction had 5 bases not matched to a gene; V was cut back by 5 bases and J by 2 bases. CDR3 length equals 14 residues. The chain joins TRBV7-9 to TRBJ2-5; 7 nucleotides match TRBD1. This specimen was CD4+ or CD8+ T cells sorted from blood, taken in a trial of the OX40 agonist ivuxolimab. The receptor comes from an adult with an advanced solid tumor such as melanoma, head and neck, liver or kidney cancer. In DNA, the CDR3 is TGTGCCAGCAGCCTGACAGGGTTACAAGAGACCCAGTACTTC. Amino acid sequence: CASSLTGLQETQYF.